This section outlines one T cell receptor (beta chain) sequence together with its context. Its target is not known. These data belong to a study of cytomegalovirus exposure and HLA in healthy donors. Study as a whole: The 95 to 150 validation repertoires, a later analysis reported, used the same platform as the 666 first-cohort repertoires.

Clones were read by immunoSEQ multiplex PCR, and TCRdb kept only the in-frame ones, dropping some. The table records 120,000 or so clones, around nine tenths of them present only once. Points from the study as a whole: Fewer than 200 TCR beta chains were listed as cytomegalovirus-associated. Most TCR sequences proved rare, with some public TCRs found in many donors.

This receptor was obtained from a woman in her 30s in good health and CMV-seropositive. Sequencing input: PBMCs.

The CDR3: CASSPGLTYEQYF. CDR3 DNA: TGTGCCAGTAGTCCGGGACTGACCTACGAGCAGTACTTC. The V and J genes are TRBV19 and TRBJ2-7; maybe TRBD2 (6 bases). There are 13 residues in the CDR3. Trimming took 5 bases from V and 2 from J, leaving 10 bases between them. The V gene's germline CDR1 is LNHDA and CDR2 SQIVND (reference sequence). Complete variable domain (other parts from reference TRBV19 and TRBJ2-7): DGGITQSPKYLFRKEGQNVTLSCEQNLNHDAMYWYRQDPGQGLRLIYYSQIVNDFQKGDIAEGYSVSREKKESFPLTVTSAQKNPTAFYLCASSPGLTYEQYFGPGTRLTVT.